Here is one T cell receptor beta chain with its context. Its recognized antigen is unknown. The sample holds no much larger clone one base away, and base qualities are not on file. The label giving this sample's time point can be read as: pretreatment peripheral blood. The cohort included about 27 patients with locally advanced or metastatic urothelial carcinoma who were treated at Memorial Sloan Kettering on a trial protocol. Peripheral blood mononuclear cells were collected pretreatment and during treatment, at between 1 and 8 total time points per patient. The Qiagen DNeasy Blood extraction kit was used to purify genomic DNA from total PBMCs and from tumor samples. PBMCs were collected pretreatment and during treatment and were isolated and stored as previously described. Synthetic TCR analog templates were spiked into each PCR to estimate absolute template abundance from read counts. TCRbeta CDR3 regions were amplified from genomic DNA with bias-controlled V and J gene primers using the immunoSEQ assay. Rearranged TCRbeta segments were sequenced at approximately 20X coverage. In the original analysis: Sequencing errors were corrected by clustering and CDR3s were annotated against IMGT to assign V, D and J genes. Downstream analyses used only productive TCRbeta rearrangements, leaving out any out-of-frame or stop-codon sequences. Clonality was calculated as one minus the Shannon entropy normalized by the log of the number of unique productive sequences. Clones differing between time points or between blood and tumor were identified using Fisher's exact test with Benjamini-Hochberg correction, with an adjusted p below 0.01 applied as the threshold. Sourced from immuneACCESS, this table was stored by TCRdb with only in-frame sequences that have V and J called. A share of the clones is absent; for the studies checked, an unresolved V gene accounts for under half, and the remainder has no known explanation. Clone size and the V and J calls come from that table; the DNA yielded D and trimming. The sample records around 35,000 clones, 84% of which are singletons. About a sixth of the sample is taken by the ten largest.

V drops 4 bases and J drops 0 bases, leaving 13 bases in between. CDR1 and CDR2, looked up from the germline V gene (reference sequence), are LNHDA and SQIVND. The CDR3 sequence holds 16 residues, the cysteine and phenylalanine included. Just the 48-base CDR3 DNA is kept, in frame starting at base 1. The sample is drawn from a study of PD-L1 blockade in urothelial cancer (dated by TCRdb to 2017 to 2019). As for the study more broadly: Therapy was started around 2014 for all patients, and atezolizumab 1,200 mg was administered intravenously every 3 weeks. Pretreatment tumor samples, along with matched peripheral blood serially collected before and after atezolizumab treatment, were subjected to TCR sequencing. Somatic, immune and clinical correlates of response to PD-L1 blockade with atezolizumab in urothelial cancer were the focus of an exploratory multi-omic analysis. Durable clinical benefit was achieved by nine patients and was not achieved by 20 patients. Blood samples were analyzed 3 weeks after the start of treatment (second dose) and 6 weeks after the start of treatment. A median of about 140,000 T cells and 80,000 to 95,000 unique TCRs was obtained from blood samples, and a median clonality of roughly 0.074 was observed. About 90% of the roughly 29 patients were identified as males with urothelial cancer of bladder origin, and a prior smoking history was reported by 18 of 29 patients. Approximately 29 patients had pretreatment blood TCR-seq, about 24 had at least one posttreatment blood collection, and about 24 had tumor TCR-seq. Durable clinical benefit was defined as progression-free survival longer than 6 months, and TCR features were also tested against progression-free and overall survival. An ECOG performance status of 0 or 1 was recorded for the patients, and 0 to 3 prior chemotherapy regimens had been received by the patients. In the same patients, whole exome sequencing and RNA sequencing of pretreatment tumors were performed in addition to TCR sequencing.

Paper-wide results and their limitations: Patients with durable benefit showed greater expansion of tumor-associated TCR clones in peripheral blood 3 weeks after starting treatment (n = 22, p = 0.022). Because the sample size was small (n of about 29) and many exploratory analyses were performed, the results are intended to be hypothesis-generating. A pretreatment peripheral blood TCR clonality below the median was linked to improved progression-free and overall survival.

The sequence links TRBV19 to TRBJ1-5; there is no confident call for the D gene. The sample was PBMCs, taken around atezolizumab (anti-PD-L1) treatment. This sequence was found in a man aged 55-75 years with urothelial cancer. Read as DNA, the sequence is TGTGCCAGTAGTACAGGACGGACTCTTAGCAATCAGCCCCAGCATTTT. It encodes CASSTGRTLSNQPQHF.